Following are 14 T cell receptor beta chains from one sample sequenced in a study of shared clonotypes between healthy human individuals. The repertoire was sequenced with immunoSEQ multiplex PCR; TCRdb's copy has only in-frame clones and lacks some. The sample shows roughly 500,000 clones, 95% to 97% of them seen only once. The sequencing input was naive CD4+ T cells sorted from blood. As for subset: CD45RA+ positively selected. The receptors were gathered from a woman aged 25-40 years in good health.

This chain connects TRBV6-5 to TRBJ1-6; 7 bases line up with TRBD1. The CDR3 spans 15 residues. The V gene end was trimmed by 6 bases and the J gene end by 4 bases; junction bases not matched to a gene: 6. Looked up from germline, CDR1 is MNHEY and CDR2 is SVGAGI. CDR3 DNA: TGTGCCAGCAGGGCCGGGACAGATTATAATTCACCCCTCCACTTT. Its protein is CASRAGTDYNSPLHF.

The chain links TRBV28 to TRBJ2-2; 11 bases are a match to TRBD2. CDR1 and CDR2 from the germline V gene are MDHEN and SYDVKM. The CDR3 is 17 amino acids. V lost 6 bases to trimming and J lost 6 bases; unmatched junction nucleotides: 12. Here the CDR3 reads CASSTLQTSGKSGELFF. Written as DNA, the CDR3 is TGTGCCAGCAGCACACTACAGACTAGCGGGAAGTCCGGGGAGCTGTTTTTT.

The chain employs TRBV11-2 and TRBJ2-7; 7 bases line up with TRBD2. The CDR3 length is 13 residues. Trimming at V came to 5 bases and at J to 5 bases, leaving 6 bases not matched to a gene. The germline V gene has CDR1 SGHAT and CDR2 FQNNGV. CDR3 nucleotide sequence: TGTGCCAGCAGCCTGCCGGGGGGAGACGAGCAGTACTTC. This codes for CASSLPGGDEQYF.

V gene TRBV6-6 combines with J gene TRBJ2-5, with D maybe TRBD2 (6 bases). Between the trimmed V and J ends, which lost 5 bases and 5 bases, there was a span of 12 bases. This CDR3 region has 13 residues. Looked up from germline, CDR1 is MNHNY and CDR2 is SVGAGI (reference sequence). The CDR3 nucleotides are TGTGCCAGCAGTCTCGGAAGCGGGGAGACCCAGTACTTC. It specifies CASSLGSGETQYF.

V is TRBV5-1 and J is TRBJ2-7, with D perhaps matching TRBD1 (6 bases). The CDR3 length is 15 residues. The ends were cut back, 4 bases at V and 4 bases at J, with 18 bases in the middle. Germline V lookup: CDR1 SGHRS, CDR2 YFSETQ. The CDR3 DNA sequence: TGCGCCAGCAGCCCCGTGCCAGGGGCCGATTACGAGCAGTACTTC. Protein product: CASSPVPGADYEQYF.

To note about this clone: One junction end disagrees with the germline gene, perhaps due to a read error. The chain links TRBV4-1 to TRBJ1-5; 9 nucleotides align to TRBD1. Germline loops: CDR1 MGHRA, CDR2 YSYEKL. This CDR3 is built from 16 residues. The CDR3 is CAGSQDWDRDNQPQHF. The CDR3 nucleotides are TGCGCCGGCAGCCAAGACTGGGACAGGGACAATCAGCCCCAGCATTTT.

The V call is TRBV13, the J call TRBJ2-5; 8 bases map to TRBD2. There are 18 residues in the CDR3. Germline CDR1 and CDR2: PRHDT and FYEKMQ (reference sequence). Trimming cost V 2 bases and J 4 bases; bases outside gene matches: 15. This CDR3 is CASSLLRAGEGDGETQYF. The CDR3 region has the DNA TGTGCCAGCAGCTTACTTAGAGCGGGAGAGGGGGATGGAGAGACCCAGTACTTC.

The chain recombines TRBV16 with TRBJ1-5; possible D gene TRBD1, 6 bases. CDR1 KGHSY and CDR2 FQNENV come from the germline V gene. The V and J ends lost 0 bases and 2 bases respectively, with 8 bases between them. The length of the CDR3 is 15 residues. Here the CDR3 DNA reads TGTGCCAGCAGCCAATCGTCAGGGGGCAATCAGCCCCAGCATTTT. Translating gives CASSQSSGGNQPQHF. Looking up the rest from reference TRBV16 and TRBJ1-5 gives the full variable domain: GEEVAQTPKHLVRGEGQKAKLYCAPIKGHSYVFWYQQVLKNEFKFLISFQNENVFDETGMPKERFSAKCLPNSPCSLEIQATKLEDSAVYFCASSQSSGGNQPQHFGDGTRLSIL.

V usage is TRBV28 and J usage is TRBJ1-5; TRBD1 matches 8 bases. The J segment lost 4 bases and the V segment lost 6 bases, leaving 8 bases of the junction unmatched. The CDR3 is 15 residues long. The germline gives CDR1 MDHEN, CDR2 SYDVKM. CDR3 sequence reads: CASSPRDRTNQPQHF. DNA for the CDR3: TGTGCCAGCAGCCCCCGGGACAGGACTAATCAGCCCCAGCATTTT.

The chain employs TRBV7-6 and TRBJ2-1; 10 bases are a match to TRBD2. Germline CDR1 is SGHVS and CDR2 is FNYEAQ. With 5 bases clipped from V and 3 bases from J, the junction kept 7 bases outside the gene matches. This CDR3 comprises 16 residues. The CDR3 here is CASSDTTSGNYNEQFF. The CDR3 DNA reads as TGTGCCAGCAGCGACACCACTAGCGGGAACTACAATGAGCAGTTCTTC.

The chain has TRBV28 and TRBJ2-7, with TRBD1 as a possible D gene (5 bases). The CDR3 covers 13 residues. Germline loops: CDR1 MDHEN, CDR2 SYDVKM. V was cut by 3 bases and J by 3 bases, with 9 bases left in between. As DNA, the CDR3 is TGTGCCAGCAGTTTCAGGCAGGGCTACGAGCAGTACTTC. Translation gives CASSFRQGYEQYF.

This clone was seen a single time. The V and J genes are TRBV18 and TRBJ2-1; a possible D gene is TRBD2 (6 bases). Trimming removed 5 bases at V and 5 bases at J, with 13 bases between. The CDR3 length is 14 residues. CDR1 is KGHSH, CDR2 LQKENI, per germline. The CDR3 sequence is CASSWREVDNEQFF. In nucleotides, the CDR3 is TGTGCCAGCTCATGGAGGGAGGTCGACAATGAGCAGTTCTTC. Based on the CDR3 plus reference TRBV18 and TRBJ2-1, the full variable domain is NAGVMQNPRHLVRRRGQEARLRCSPMKGHSHVYWYRQLPEEGLKFMVYLQKENIIDESGMPKERFSAEFPKEGPSILRIQQVVRGDSAAYFCASSWREVDNEQFFGPGTRLTVL.

The chain employs TRBV5-1 and TRBJ1-4; a possible D gene is TRBD1 (5 bases). CDR1 is SGHRS, CDR2 YFSETQ, per germline. Trimming took off 7 bases at V and 7 bases at J, with 17 bases between the two ends. The CDR3 has 14 residues. CDR3 sequence (DNA): TGCGCCAGCCAAAATCCCCAAGGGGCTGAAAAACTGTTTTTT. Residues: CASQNPQGAEKLFF. The full variable domain, in which reference TRBV5-1 and TRBJ1-4 provide the parts outside the CDR3, is KAGVTQTPRYLIKTRGQQVTLSCSPISGHRSVSWYQQTPGQGLQFLFEYFSETQRNKGNFPGRFSGRQFSNSRSEMNVSTLELGDSALYLCASQNPQGAEKLFFGSGTQLSVL.

This clone has only one observation. The CDR3 here is CASSTPRLAGGYEQYF. CDR3 bases: TGTGCCAGTAGTACCCCAAGACTAGCGGGAGGGTACGAGCAGTACTTC. The chain employs TRBV19 and TRBJ2-7, with 14 nucleotides matching TRBD2. CDR3 size: 16 residues. Germline trimming cut 4 bases from V and 4 bases from J; bases unmatched to any gene: 6. The V gene's germline CDR1 is LNHDA and CDR2 SQIVND (reference sequence).